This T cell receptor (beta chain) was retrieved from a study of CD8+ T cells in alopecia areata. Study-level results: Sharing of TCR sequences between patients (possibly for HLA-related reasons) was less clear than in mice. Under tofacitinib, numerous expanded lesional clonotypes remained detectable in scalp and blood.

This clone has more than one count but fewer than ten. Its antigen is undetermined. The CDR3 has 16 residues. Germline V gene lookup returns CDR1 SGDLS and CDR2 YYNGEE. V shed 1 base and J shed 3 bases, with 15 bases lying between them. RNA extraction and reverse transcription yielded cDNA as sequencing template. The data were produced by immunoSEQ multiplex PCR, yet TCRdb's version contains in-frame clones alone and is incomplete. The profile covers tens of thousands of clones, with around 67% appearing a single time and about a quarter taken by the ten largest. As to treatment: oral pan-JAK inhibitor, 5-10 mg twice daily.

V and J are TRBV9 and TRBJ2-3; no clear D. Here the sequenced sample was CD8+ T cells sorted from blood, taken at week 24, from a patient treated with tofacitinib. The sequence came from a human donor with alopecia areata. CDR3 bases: TGTGCCAGCAGCGTAACTTCCGTCTCCGCGACAGATACGCAGTATTTT. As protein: CASSVTSVSATDTQYF.